The TCR beta chain described here comes from a study of blood T cell repertoires in COVID-19. The germline V gene encodes CDR1 MGHDK and CDR2 SYGVNS. This CDR3 is built from 14 residues. J lost 2 bases, V lost 6 bases, and 4 bases had no gene match. Assay used: immunoSEQ multiplex PCR; TCRdb lists only in-frame clones, some missing. The sample lists 70,000 to 100,000 clones, 89% occurring once. The material sequenced was peripheral blood. The receptor was derived from a middle-aged man with COVID-19, enrolled during active disease. V usage is TRBV25-1 and J usage is TRBJ1-3, with 7 bases aligning to TRBD1. CDR3 protein: CASSLTGTGNTIYF. CDR3 nucleotide sequence: TGTGCCAGCAGCCTGACAGGGACTGGAAACACCATATATTTT.